Sequencing of this TCR beta chain was carried out in a study of blood T cell repertoires in COVID-19. Study as a whole: The cDNA or gDNA used as material had been derived from T cells, B-cell-depleted T cells, or PBMCs.

Method: immunoSEQ multiplex PCR; TCRdb's copy keeps in-frame clones and lacks some. The table shows about 270,000 clones, with roughly nine tenths occurring only once. CDR3 size: 14 residues. V lost 4 bases, J lost 7 bases, and 16 bases lay in between. Germline V gives CDR1 SGHTA, CDR2 FQGTGA. This receptor was obtained from a man between 40 and 49 years old with active or convalescent COVID-19. The V and J genes are TRBV7-3 and TRBJ1-1; TRBD1 might be the D (6 bases). Sequenced material: peripheral blood. CDR3 amino acids: CASSSPGHENEAFF. CDR3 DNA sequence: TGTGCCAGCAGCTCTCCGGGACATGAAAATGAAGCTTTCTTT.